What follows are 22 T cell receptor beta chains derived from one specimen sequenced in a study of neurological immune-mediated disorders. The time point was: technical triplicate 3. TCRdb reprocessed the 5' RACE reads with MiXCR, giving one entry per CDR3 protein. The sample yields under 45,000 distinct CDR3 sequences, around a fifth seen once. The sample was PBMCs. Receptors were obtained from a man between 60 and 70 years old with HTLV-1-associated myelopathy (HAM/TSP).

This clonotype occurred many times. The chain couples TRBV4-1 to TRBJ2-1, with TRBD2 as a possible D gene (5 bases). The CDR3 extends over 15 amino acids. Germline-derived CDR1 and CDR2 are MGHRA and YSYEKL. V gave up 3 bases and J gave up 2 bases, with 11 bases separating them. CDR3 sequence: CASSHDTGTYNEQFF. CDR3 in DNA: TGCGCCAGCAGCCACGACACCGGGACCTACAATGAGCAGTTCTTC.

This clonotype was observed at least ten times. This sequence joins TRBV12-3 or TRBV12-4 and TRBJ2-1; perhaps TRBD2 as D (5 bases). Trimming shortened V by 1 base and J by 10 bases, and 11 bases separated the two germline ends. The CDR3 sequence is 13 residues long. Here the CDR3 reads CASSLEVKREQFF. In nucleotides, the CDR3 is TGTGCCAGCAGTTTAGAGGTAAAGCGGGAGCAGTTCTTC.

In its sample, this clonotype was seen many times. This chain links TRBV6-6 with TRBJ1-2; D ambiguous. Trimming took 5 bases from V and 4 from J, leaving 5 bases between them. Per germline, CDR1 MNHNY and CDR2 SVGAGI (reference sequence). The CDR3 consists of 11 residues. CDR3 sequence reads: CASSQSYGYTF. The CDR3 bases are TGTGCCAGCAGTCAGTCCTATGGCTACACCTTC.

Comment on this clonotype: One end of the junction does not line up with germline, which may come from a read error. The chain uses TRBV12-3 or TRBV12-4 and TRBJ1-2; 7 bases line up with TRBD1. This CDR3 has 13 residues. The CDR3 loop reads CTSSLRGSYGYTF. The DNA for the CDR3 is TGTACCAGCAGCCTCAGGGGGTCCTACGGCTACACCTTC.

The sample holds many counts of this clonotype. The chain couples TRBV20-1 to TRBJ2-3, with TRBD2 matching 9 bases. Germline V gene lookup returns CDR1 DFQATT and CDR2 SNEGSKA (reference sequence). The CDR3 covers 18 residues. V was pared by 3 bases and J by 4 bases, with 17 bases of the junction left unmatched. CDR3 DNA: TGCAGTGCTAGCCCTGACGGCGGGAGGGCCAACTTTCCAGATACGCAGTATTTT. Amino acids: CSASPDGGRANFPDTQYF.

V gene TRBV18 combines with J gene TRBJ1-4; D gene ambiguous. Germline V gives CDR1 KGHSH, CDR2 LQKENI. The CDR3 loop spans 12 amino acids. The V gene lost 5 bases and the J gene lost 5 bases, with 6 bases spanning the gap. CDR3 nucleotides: TGTGCCAGCTCAGGGTCGAATGAAAAACTGTTTTTT. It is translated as CASSGSNEKLFF.

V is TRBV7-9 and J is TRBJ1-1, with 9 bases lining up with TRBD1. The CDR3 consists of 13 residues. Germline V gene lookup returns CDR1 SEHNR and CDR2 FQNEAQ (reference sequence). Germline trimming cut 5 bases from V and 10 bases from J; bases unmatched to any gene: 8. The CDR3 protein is CASSAGQGRRAFF. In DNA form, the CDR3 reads TGTGCCAGCAGCGCCGGACAGGGGAGGCGAGCTTTCTTT.

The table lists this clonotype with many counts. DNA of the CDR3: TGCAGTGCTAGAGATCCGGGCTCCGGGTACAATGAGCAGTTCTTC. It is translated as CSARDPGSGYNEQFF. The genes are TRBV20-1 and TRBJ2-1, with D uncertain. CDR1 is DFQATT, CDR2 SNEGSKA, per germline (reference sequence). This CDR3 contains 15 residues. The V end was cut by 0 bases, the J end by 4 bases, with 13 bases between.

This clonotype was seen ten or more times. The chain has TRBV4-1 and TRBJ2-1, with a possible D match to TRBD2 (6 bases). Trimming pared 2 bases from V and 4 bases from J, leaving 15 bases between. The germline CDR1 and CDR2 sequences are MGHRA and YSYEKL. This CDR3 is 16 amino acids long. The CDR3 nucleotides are TGCGCCAGCAGCCAAACCCCGCGGGGTCAATACAATGAGCAGTTCTTC. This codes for CASSQTPRGQYNEQFF.

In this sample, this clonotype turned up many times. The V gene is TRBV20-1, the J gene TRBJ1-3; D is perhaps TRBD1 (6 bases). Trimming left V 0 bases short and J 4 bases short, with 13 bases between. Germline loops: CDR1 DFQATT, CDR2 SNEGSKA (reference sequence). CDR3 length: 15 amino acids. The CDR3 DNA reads TGCAGTGCTAGAGACCACAGGGTTTCCGGAAACACCATATATTTT. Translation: CSARDHRVSGNTIYF.

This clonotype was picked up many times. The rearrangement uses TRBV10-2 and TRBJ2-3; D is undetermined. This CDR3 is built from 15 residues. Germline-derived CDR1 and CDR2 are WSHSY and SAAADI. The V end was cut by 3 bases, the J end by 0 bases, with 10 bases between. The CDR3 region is CASSDSSRSTDTQYF. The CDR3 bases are TGCGCCAGCAGTGATAGCAGCCGTAGCACAGATACGCAGTATTTT.

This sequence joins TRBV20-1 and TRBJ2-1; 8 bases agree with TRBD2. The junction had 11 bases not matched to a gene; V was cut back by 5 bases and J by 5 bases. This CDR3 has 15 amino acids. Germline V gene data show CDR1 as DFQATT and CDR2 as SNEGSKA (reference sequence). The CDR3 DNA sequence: TGCAGTGCTGCTTGGACTAGCTACGGGGACAATGAGCAGTTCTTC. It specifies CSAAWTSYGDNEQFF.

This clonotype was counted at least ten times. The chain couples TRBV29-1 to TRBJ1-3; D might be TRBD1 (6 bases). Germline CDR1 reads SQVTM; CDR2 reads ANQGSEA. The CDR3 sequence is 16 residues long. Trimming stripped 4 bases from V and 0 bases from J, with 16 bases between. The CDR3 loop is CSVVSPGHPSGNTIYF. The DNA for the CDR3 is TGCAGCGTTGTCTCCCCGGGACACCCCTCTGGAAACACCATATATTTT. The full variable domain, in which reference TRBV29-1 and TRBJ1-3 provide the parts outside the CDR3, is SAVISQKPSRDICQRGTSLTIQCQVDSQVTMMFWYRQQPGQSLTLIATANQGSEATYESGFVIDKFPISRPNLTFSTLTVSNMSPEDSSIYLCSVVSPGHPSGNTIYFGEGSWLTVV.

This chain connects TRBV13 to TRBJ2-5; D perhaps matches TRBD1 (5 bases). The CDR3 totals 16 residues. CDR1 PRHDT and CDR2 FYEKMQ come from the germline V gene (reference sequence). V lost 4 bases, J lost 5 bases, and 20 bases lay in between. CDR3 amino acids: CASSSKTRAQLETQYF. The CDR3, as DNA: TGTGCCAGCAGCTCGAAAACCAGGGCCCAGTTGGAGACCCAGTACTTC.

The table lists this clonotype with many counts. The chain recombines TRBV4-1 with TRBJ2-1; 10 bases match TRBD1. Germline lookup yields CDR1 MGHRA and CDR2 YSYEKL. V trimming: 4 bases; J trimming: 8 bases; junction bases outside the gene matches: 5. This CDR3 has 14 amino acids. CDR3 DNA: TGCGCCAGCAGCCGGGGACAGGGGATCGATGAGCAGTTCTTC. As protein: CASSRGQGIDEQFF.

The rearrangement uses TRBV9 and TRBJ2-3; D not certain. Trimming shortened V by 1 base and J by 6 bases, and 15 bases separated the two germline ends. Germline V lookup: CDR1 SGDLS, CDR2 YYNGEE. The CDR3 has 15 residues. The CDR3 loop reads CASSVTVVSGDTQYF. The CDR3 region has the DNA TGTGCCAGCAGCGTAACGGTGGTCTCTGGGGATACGCAGTATTTT.

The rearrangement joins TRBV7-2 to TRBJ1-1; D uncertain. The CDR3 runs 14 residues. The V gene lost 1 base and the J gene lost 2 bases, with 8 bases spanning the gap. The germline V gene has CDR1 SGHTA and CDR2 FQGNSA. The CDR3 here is CASSLDRYNTEAFF. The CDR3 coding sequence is TGTGCCAGCAGCTTAGACCGGTACAACACTGAAGCTTTCTTT.

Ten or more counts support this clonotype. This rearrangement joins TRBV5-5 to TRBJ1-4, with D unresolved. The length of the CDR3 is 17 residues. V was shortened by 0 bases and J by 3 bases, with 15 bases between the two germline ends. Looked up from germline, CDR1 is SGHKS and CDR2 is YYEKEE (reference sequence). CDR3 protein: CASSLGGSGVPNEKLFF. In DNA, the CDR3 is TGTGCCAGCAGCTTGGGTGGCAGTGGGGTACCTAATGAAAAACTGTTTTTT.

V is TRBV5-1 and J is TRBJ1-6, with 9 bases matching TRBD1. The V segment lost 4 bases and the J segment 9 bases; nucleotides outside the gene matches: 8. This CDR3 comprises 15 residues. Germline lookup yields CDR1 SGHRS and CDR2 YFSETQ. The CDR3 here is CASSASDRGVSPLHF. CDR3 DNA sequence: TGCGCCAGCAGCGCTTCTGACAGGGGGGTTTCACCCCTCCACTTT.

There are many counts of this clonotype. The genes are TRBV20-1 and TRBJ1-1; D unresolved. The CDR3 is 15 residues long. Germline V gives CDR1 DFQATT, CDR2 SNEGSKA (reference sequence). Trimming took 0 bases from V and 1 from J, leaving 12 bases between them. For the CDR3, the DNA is TGCAGTGCTAGAGACCTCCGACGGACGAACACTGAAGCTTTCTTT. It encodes CSARDLRRTNTEAFF.

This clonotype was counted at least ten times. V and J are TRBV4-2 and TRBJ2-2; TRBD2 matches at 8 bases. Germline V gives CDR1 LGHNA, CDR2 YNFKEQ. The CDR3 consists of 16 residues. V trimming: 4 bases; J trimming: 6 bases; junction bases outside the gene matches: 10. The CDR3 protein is CASSPSGSVGPGELFF. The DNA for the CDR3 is TGTGCCAGCAGCCCCAGCGGGAGCGTGGGACCCGGGGAGCTGTTTTTT.

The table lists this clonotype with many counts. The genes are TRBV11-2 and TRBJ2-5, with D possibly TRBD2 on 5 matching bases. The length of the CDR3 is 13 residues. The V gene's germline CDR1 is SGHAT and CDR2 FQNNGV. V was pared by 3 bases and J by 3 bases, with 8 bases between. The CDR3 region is CASSLGVKETQYF. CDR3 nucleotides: TGTGCCAGCAGCTTGGGAGTAAAAGAGACCCAGTACTTC.